This TCR beta chain was documented in a study of early T cells in non-severe SARS-CoV-2 infection (TCRdb year 2021). Regarding the research as a whole: Because TCR sequencing relied on bulk RNA taken from unsorted whole blood, pairing of alpha and beta chains was not possible.

A case-control design nested within a healthcare worker cohort in London, UK, was used, with weekly nasopharyngeal swab PCR tests and blood sampling performed. Healthcare workers were recruited between 23 and 31 March 2020, during the week of the UK lockdown, and were followed weekly for up to roughly 16 weeks. This clonotype has just a few counts. Its antigen specificity is not known. Qualities for individual bases were not recorded, and no much larger clone is one base off. The library was built by means of 5' RACE. Reads for this sample came from a NextSeq 500. The TCR library protocol attached unique molecular identifiers to individual cDNA molecules to correct for sequencing error and PCR bias. Both TCR alpha and beta chains were sequenced, and tight co-correlation was observed between alpha and beta sequence abundances in each sample. Turning to the authors' computational methods: V gene, J gene and CDR3 annotation of TCR sequences was performed with Decombinator V4. Expanded TCRs were defined as changing significantly between any two time points under a Poisson model with p below 0.0001. TCR abundances were normalised to the total number of TCRs sequenced in each sample and reported as counts per million. VDJdb, accessed on 1 November 2021, was searched for TCRs annotated for CMV, EBV and SARS-CoV-2, and TCRs annotated for more than one antigen were excluded. The raw public data were reprocessed by TCRdb itself: fastp quality trimming at Q25, MiXCR clonotype calling, in-frame beta chains only. Each record represents a unique CDR3 protein, reported with the most common genes and DNA among its rows. TCRdb's processing, not the authors' own work, is the source of the V and J calls. Present in this sample are about 62,000 distinct CDR3 sequences, roughly 8.8% of which were seen just once. 1.2% of the sample is taken by the ten largest.

Broader findings and caveats from the paper: VDJdb matching was skewed toward anti-spike CD8 responses and likely underestimated virus-specific expansions, missing private and CD4 specificities.

The source of this sequence is an adult who was a healthcare worker with PCR-confirmed SARS-CoV-2 infection or an uninfected control (not recorded which). Sequenced input: whole blood.

The CDR3 here reads CSPKRAGTGITDTQYF. The nucleotide sequence reads as follows: TGCAGTCCGAAAAGGGCCGGGACAGGTATCACAGATACGCAGTATTTT. Recombination joined TRBV20-1 with TRBJ2-3; 8 bases in between match TRBD1. Based on the germline V gene (reference sequence), the CDR1 and CDR2 sequences are DFQATT and SNEGSKA. The CDR3 covers 16 residues, taking in both the cysteine and the phenylalanine. Only the CDR3 part of the read is kept: 48 bases, read in frame from the first base. The germline V and J ends show losses of 8 bases and 2 bases respectively, and no gene match explains 15 bases of the junction.